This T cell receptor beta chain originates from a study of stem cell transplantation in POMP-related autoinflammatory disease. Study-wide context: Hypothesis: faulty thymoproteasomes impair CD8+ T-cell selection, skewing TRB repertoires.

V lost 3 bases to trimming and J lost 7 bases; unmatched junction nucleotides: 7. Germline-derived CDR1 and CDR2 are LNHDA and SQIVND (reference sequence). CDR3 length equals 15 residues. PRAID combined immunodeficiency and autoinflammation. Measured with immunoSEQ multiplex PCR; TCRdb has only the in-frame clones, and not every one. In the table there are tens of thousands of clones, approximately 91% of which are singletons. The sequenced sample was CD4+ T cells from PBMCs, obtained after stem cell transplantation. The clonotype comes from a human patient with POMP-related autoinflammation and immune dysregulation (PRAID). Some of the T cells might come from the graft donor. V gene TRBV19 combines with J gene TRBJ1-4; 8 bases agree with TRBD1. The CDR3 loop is CASSIRSGGTEKLFF. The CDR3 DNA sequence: TGTGCCAGTAGTATCCGTTCAGGGGGCACTGAAAAACTGTTTTTT.